Below are 21 T cell receptor beta chains sequenced from a single sample in a study of blood T cell repertoires in COVID-19. Using immunoSEQ multiplex PCR, the repertoire was profiled, and TCRdb retains in-frame clones only, with some absent. The data hold some 160,000 clones, with 80% observed a single time. The source material was PBMCs or T cells enriched from blood (not recorded which). The source is a woman in her sixties who had recovered from COVID-19.

The chain employs TRBV5-1 and TRBJ2-7; TRBD2 is a possible D gene (6 bases). Germline V gene data show CDR1 as SGHRS and CDR2 as YFSETQ. V dropped 0 bases and J dropped 4 bases, with 14 bases sitting between them. This CDR3 is built from 15 residues. The CDR3 is CASSLGRGEGYEQYF. The CDR3 coding sequence is TGCGCCAGCAGCTTGGGGCGGGGAGAGGGGTACGAGCAGTACTTC.

This clone occurred a few times. This sequence joins TRBV19 and TRBJ2-1; maybe TRBD2 (7 bases). The V gene lost 1 base and the J gene lost 8 bases, with 18 bases spanning the gap. The length of the CDR3 is 16 residues. The germline V gene has CDR1 LNHDA and CDR2 SQIVND (reference sequence). The CDR3 sequence: CASSIGIGGGQDEQFF. CDR3 in DNA: TGTGCCAGTAGTATAGGAATAGGGGGGGGCCAGGATGAGCAGTTCTTC.

This clone was detected only a few times. V is TRBV5-1 and J is TRBJ1-2; possible D gene TRBD1, 6 bases. The germline V gene has CDR1 SGHRS and CDR2 YFSETQ. V was pared by 3 bases and J by 4 bases, with 10 bases between. The CDR3 extends over 13 amino acids. The CDR3 DNA is TGCGCCAGCAGCTGGGACACGGGCTATGGCTACACCTTC. Protein sequence: CASSWDTGYGYTF.

The chain carries TRBV20-1 and TRBJ1-2, with a possible D match to TRBD1 (5 bases). The CDR3 totals 11 residues. Per the germline V gene, CDR1 is DFQATT and CDR2 is SNEGSKA (reference sequence). Trimming removed 7 bases at V and 5 bases at J, with 11 bases between. For the CDR3, the DNA is TGCAGTGGGCCAGGGTCTTATGGCTACACCTTC. Residues: CSGPGSYGYTF.

V gene TRBV7-2 combines with J gene TRBJ2-2; D may be TRBD2 (5 bases). Trimming took off 6 bases at V and 7 bases at J, with 12 bases between the two ends. The CDR3 has 13 amino acids. Per the germline V gene, CDR1 is SGHTA and CDR2 is FQGNSA. The CDR3 loop is CASSYRTSGELFF. CDR3 coding DNA: TGTGCCAGCAGTTACCGAACTAGCGGGGAGCTGTTTTTT.

In its sample, this clone was seen a few times. An end of the junction does not agree with germline; a read error may underlie this. This chain uses TRBV6-1 with TRBJ2-1; possible D gene TRBD2, 5 bases. The germline CDR1 and CDR2 sequences are MNHNS and SASEGT. The CDR3 consists of 11 residues. For the CDR3, the DNA is TGTGCCAGCAGGGAAGGCCGGGGGCAGTTCTTC. Translation: CASREGRGQFF.

The chain links TRBV20-1 to TRBJ2-5, with D tentatively TRBD2 (6 bases). Per the germline V gene, CDR1 is DFQATT and CDR2 is SNEGSKA (reference sequence). The CDR3 runs to 11 residues. Trimming took off 2 bases at V and 5 bases at J, with 6 bases between the two ends. The CDR3 coding sequence is TGCAGTGCTAGACTAGCGGAGACCCAGTACTTC. It specifies CSARLAETQYF.

The chain couples TRBV6-5 to TRBJ2-1; TRBD1 agrees at 9 bases. The V gene end was trimmed by 6 bases and the J gene end by 12 bases; junction bases not matched to a gene: 12. The CDR3 has 14 residues. CDR1 MNHEY and CDR2 SVGAGI come from the germline V gene. In DNA, the CDR3 is TGTGCCAGCAGCCGGACAGGGGAGGCCAGGGGGCAGTTCTTC. This gives the protein CASSRTGEARGQFF.

The V and J genes are TRBV6-5 and TRBJ1-2; D unclear. This CDR3 is 13 amino acids long. Germline values: CDR1 MNHEY, CDR2 SVGAGI. V shed 2 bases and J shed 2 bases, with 6 bases lying between them. The CDR3: CASSYSENYGYTF. Written as DNA, the CDR3 is TGTGCCAGCAGTTACAGCGAGAACTATGGCTACACCTTC.

The J gene is TRBJ2-5, the V gene TRBV9; 12 positions match TRBD2. Per germline, CDR1 SGDLS and CDR2 YYNGEE. The CDR3 has 16 residues. The V segment lost 0 bases and the J segment 1 base; nucleotides outside the gene matches: 1. The CDR3 DNA reads TGTGCCAGCAGCGTAGTGGGACTAGCGGGCCAAGAGACCCAGTACTTC. Its protein product is CASSVVGLAGQETQYF.

The chain is built from TRBV18 and TRBJ1-4; weak D call: TRBD1 (6 bases). Germline CDR1 reads KGHSH; CDR2 reads LQKENI. The CDR3 extends over 13 amino acids. The ends were cut back, 8 bases at V and 5 bases at J, with 12 bases in the middle. The chain's CDR3 is CASTTGRNEKLFF. The CDR3 DNA sequence: TGTGCCAGCACGACAGGCAGGAATGAAAAACTGTTTTTT.

The chain has TRBV24-1 and TRBJ1-5; TRBD1 aligns across 9 bases. Germline V gene lookup returns CDR1 KGHDR and CDR2 SFDVKD. This CDR3 is built from 15 residues. V shed 3 bases and J 11 bases; nucleotides not matched to a gene: 10. In DNA, the CDR3 is TGTGCCACCAGTGATGGGACAGGGTCCACGGGGGCCCAGCATTTT. It codes for CATSDGTGSTGAQHF.

The V and J genes are TRBV6-5 and TRBJ2-5; the match to TRBD2 covers 8 bases. CDR1 and CDR2 (germline): MNHEY, SVGAGI. The trim removed 5 bases at V and 5 bases at J, leaving 7 bases unmatched. CDR3 size: 14 residues. The CDR3 sequence: CASSRGGFGETQYF. For the CDR3, the DNA is TGTGCCAGCAGTCGGGGGGGCTTCGGGGAGACCCAGTACTTC.

The rearrangement links TRBV6-5 to TRBJ2-7, with TRBD1 as a possible D gene (6 bases). The germline CDR1 and CDR2 sequences are MNHEY and SVGAGI. There are 15 residues in the CDR3. V was pared by 6 bases and J by 2 bases, with 17 bases between. CDR3 region: CASRGQRNATYEQYF. The CDR3 coding sequence is TGTGCCAGCAGAGGACAGCGAAATGCCACCTACGAGCAGTACTTC.

The V and J genes are TRBV10-2 and TRBJ1-2; D remains ambiguous. This CDR3 contains 10 residues. Germline-derived CDR1 and CDR2 are WSHSY and SAAADI. V lost 6 bases to trimming and J lost 7 bases, with 6 bases between them. CDR3 nucleotide sequence: TGCGCCAGCAGAGACTTTGGCTACACCTTC. Encoded protein: CASRDFGYTF.

The genes are TRBV3-1 (or the pseudogene TRBV3-2) and TRBJ1-2; 8 bases line up with TRBD1. The CDR3 length is 14 residues. Trimming took 3 bases from V and 8 from J; bases not matched to a gene: 8. CDR1 is LGHDT and CDR2 is YNNKEL in the germline V gene (reference sequence). CDR3 in DNA: TGTGCCAGCAGCCAGCCCCAGGGGGCAGGAGGCTACACCTTC. This encodes CASSQPQGAGGYTF.

The CDR3 DNA reads as TGTGCCACGATCCGGGACAGTAACACTGAAGCTTTCTTT. Residues: CATIRDSNTEAFF. V and J are TRBV2 and TRBJ1-1; 7 nucleotides match TRBD1. The ends lost 10 bases at V and 2 bases at J; junction bases unmatched: 7. CDR1 is SNHLY, CDR2 FYNNEI, per germline. This CDR3 has 13 amino acids.

V usage is TRBV2 and J usage is TRBJ2-4; D remains unclear. The CDR3 length is 11 residues. Germline assignment: CDR1 SNHLY and CDR2 FYNNEI. Trimming shortened V by 10 bases and J by 0 bases, and 4 bases separated the two germline ends. CDR3 protein: CATLAKNIQYF. DNA for the CDR3: TGTGCCACCCTAGCCAAAAACATTCAGTACTTC.

CDR3 sequence: CASTGTSGYNEQFF. The CDR3 DNA sequence: TGTGCCAGTACCGGGACTAGCGGTTACAATGAGCAGTTCTTC. The chain links TRBV6-4 to TRBJ2-1; TRBD2 matches 11 bases. Unmatched junction bases numbered 5, after V lost 9 bases and J lost 4 bases. Per the germline V gene, CDR1 is MRHNA and CDR2 is SNTAGT. The CDR3 contains 14 residues.

The rearrangement links TRBV10-3 to TRBJ2-7; 13 bases align to TRBD2. The CDR3 extends over 15 amino acids. The V and J ends lost 4 bases and 3 bases, in that order; junction bases with no gene match: 3. Germline V gives CDR1 ENHRY, CDR2 SYGVKD. CDR3 DNA sequence: TGTGCCATCAGTGCGGGGACTAGCGGGGTCTACGAGCAGTACTTC. This encodes CAISAGTSGVYEQYF.

The chain has TRBV7-8 and TRBJ2-7; 13 nucleotides agree with TRBD2. V trimming: 5 bases; J trimming: 6 bases; junction bases outside the gene matches: 7. Germline V gene data show CDR1 as SGHVS and CDR2 as FQNEAQ. The length of the CDR3 is 15 residues. The CDR3 reads CASSARLAGGSEQYF. DNA for the CDR3: TGTGCCAGCAGCGCCAGACTAGCGGGGGGATCCGAGCAGTACTTC.